This T cell receptor (beta chain) stems from a study of response to subunit inactivated influenza vaccine. TCRdb processed the RT-PCR reads anew with MiXCR; each CDR3 protein has one entry. The sample shows about 500,000 distinct CDR3 sequences, approximately 7.2% of them seen only once. The CDR3 has 18 amino acids. Germline values: CDR1 MNHEY, CDR2 SVGAGI. Germline trimming cut 0 bases from V and 2 bases from J; bases unmatched to any gene: 9. Whole-study results and caveats: A suggestion made by the authors is that each seasonal influenza vaccination recruits few new T cells.

With respect to this clonotype: As yet, its antigen is unknown.

The chain uses TRBV6-5 and TRBJ1-5; 8 bases are shared with TRBD1. The source was PBMCs from blood, collected less than 25 months after vaccination. This sequence originates from a man aged 50 to 69 who received an inactivated influenza vaccine. DNA for the CDR3: TGTGCCAGCAGTTACTCCGGCGGACAGGGCGGAGGCAATCAGCCCCAGCATTTT. Its translation: CASSYSGGQGGGNQPQHF.